This passage covers 5 T cell receptor beta chains from one sample sequenced in a study of blood T cell repertoires in COVID-19. Produced via immunoSEQ multiplex PCR; TCRdb's table is partial and in-frame only. The profile covers about 150,000 clones, with roughly 84% appearing a single time and around 6.7% taken by the ten largest. Input material: peripheral blood. The receptors originated from a woman aged 45-65 years in a cohort sampled during active or convalescent COVID-19.

This clone is a singleton in its sample. The chain couples TRBV5-1 to TRBJ1-1; D is undetermined. Germline V gene data show CDR1 as SGHRS and CDR2 as YFSETQ. The V end was cut by 2 bases, the J end by 1 base, with 9 bases between. The CDR3 is 14 amino acids. Written as DNA, the CDR3 is TGCGCCAGCAGCTTTCAGAACCCGAACACTGAAGCTTTCTTT. This encodes CASSFQNPNTEAFF.

This sequence joins TRBV4-3 and TRBJ2-1; D possibly corresponds to TRBD1 (6 bases). V lost 1 base and J lost 3, with 25 bases in between. The CDR3 runs 20 residues. Germline loops: CDR1 LGHNA, CDR2 YSLEER. The CDR3 region is CASSQVLATGLKGGYNEQFF. The DNA for the CDR3 is TGCGCCAGCAGCCAAGTCCTCGCGACAGGCCTAAAAGGGGGCTACAATGAGCAGTTCTTC.

This clone was observed once. The CDR3 DNA sequence: TGTGCCAGCAGGGCAGGACAGGGCCTATACTATGGCTACACCTTC. Translation: CASRAGQGLYYGYTF. V gene TRBV2 combines with J gene TRBJ1-2; 8 bases agree with TRBD1. The germline V gene has CDR1 SNHLY and CDR2 FYNNEI. Unmatched junction bases numbered 9, after V lost 6 bases and J lost 3 bases. The CDR3 has 15 amino acids. Together with reference TRBV2 and TRBJ1-2, the CDR3 gives the full variable domain: EPEVTQTPSHQVTQMGQEVILRCVPISNHLYFYWYRQILGQKVEFLVSFYNNEISEKSEIFDDQFSVERPDGSNFTLKIRSTKLEDSAMYFCASRAGQGLYYGYTFGSGTRLTVV.

The J gene is TRBJ2-2, the V gene TRBV9; 11 nucleotides line up with TRBD2. This CDR3 spans 15 amino acids. V lost 2 bases and J lost 5; bases outside the gene matches: 2. Germline-derived CDR1 and CDR2 are SGDLS and YYNGEE. DNA of the CDR3: TGTGCCAGCAGCGTTAGCGGGGGGGAGACCGGGGAGCTGTTTTTT. Residues: CASSVSGGETGELFF.

With regard to this clone: This specimen includes other DNA sequences encoding the same CDR3. The J gene is TRBJ1-5, the V gene TRBV3-1 (or the pseudogene TRBV3-2); tentative D call: TRBD1 (6 bases). CDR3 length: 13 amino acids. The germline V gene encodes CDR1 LGHDT and CDR2 YNNKEL (reference sequence). The ends were cut back, 3 bases at V and 4 bases at J, with 7 bases in the middle. The CDR3 DNA reads TGTGCCAGCAGCCAGGGGGCTAATCAGCCCCAGCATTTT. Amino acid sequence: CASSQGANQPQHF.